This T cell receptor beta chain was captured in a study of tumor and adjacent non-tumor tissue in lung cancer. Overall study: The patients, 10 to 11 men and four to six women, were roughly 30 to 80 with stage I to III disease.

In germline, CDR1 is DFQATT, CDR2 SNEGSKA (reference sequence). Losses at the gene ends were 7 bases for V and 14 bases for J; bases not matched to a gene: 13. This CDR3 is 12 amino acids long. RNA was extracted from bulk tissue without any cell sorting. Three rounds of nested PCR, following a modified ARM-PCR protocol, produced the TCRbeta library. TCRdb re-analysed the multiplex PCR reads in MiXCR, keeping a single row per CDR3 protein. The sample yields around 120,000 distinct CDR3 sequences, approximately 66% seen once. This clonotype originated in a young man with non-small cell lung cancer. What was sequenced was lung tumor tissue. This rearrangement joins TRBV20-1 to TRBJ2-2; 7 positions match TRBD1. The CDR3 nucleotides are TGCAGTGGGACAGGCATTACCGAGGAACTGTTTTTT. Residues: CSGTGITEELFF.